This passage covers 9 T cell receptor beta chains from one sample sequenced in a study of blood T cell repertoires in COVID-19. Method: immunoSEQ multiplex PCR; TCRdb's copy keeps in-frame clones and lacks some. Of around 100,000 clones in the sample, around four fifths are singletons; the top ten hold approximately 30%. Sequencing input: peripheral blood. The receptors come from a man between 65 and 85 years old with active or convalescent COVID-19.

The DNA of the CDR3 is TGCGCCAGCAGCTTGGTTAGCGGGAGCTCCTACAATGAGCAGTTCTTC. Protein sequence: CASSLVSGSSYNEQFF. The genes are TRBV5-1 and TRBJ2-1, with 9 bases fitting TRBD2. Germline CDR1 reads SGHRS; CDR2 reads YFSETQ. J lost 0 bases, V lost 0 bases, and 1 base had no gene match. The CDR3 runs 16 residues.

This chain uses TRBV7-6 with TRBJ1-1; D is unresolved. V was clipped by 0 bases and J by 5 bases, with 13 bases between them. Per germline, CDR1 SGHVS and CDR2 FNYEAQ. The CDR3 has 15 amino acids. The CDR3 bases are TGTGCCAGCAGCTTAGCGGAGGAGGGCTTGACTGAAGCTTTCTTT. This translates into CASSLAEEGLTEAFF.

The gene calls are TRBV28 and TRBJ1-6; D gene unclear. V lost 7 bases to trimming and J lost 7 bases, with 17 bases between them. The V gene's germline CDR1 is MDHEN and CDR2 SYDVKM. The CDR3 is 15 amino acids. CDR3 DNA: TGTGCCAGCATTTCTCCTACTAGATGGAATTCACCCCTCCACTTT. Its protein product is CASISPTRWNSPLHF. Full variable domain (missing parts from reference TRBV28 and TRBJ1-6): DVKVTQSSRYLVKRTGEKVFLECVQDMDHENMFWYRQDPGLGLRLIYFSYDVKMKEKGDIPEGYSVSREKKERFSLILESASTNQTSMYLCASISPTRWNSPLHFGNGTRLTVT.

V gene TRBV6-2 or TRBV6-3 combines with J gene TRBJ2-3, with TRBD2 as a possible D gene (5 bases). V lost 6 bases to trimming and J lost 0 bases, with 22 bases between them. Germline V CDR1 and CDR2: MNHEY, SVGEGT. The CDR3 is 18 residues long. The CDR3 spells CASSPWRVQMSSTDTQYF. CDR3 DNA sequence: TGTGCCAGCAGCCCTTGGCGGGTGCAAATGTCTAGCACAGATACGCAGTATTTT.

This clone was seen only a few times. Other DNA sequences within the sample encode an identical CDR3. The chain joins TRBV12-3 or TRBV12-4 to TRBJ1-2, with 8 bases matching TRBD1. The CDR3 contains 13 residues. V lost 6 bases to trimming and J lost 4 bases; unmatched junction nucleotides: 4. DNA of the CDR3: TGTGCCAGCAGCCGCCAGGGGGCCTATGGCTACACCTTC. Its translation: CASSRQGAYGYTF.

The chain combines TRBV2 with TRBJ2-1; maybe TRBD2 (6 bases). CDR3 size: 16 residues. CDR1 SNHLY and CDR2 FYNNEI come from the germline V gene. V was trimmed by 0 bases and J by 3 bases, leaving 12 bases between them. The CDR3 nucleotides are TGTGCCAGCAGTGAAGCGGGGGGAAACATCTACAATGAGCAGTTCTTC. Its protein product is CASSEAGGNIYNEQFF.

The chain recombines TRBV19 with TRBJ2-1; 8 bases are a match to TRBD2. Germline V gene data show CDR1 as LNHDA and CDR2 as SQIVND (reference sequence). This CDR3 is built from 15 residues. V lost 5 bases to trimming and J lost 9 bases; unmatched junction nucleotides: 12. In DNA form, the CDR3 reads TGTGCCAGTAGTCCCCGGACTAGCCTCACGGGTGAGCAGTTCTTC. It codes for CASSPRTSLTGEQFF.

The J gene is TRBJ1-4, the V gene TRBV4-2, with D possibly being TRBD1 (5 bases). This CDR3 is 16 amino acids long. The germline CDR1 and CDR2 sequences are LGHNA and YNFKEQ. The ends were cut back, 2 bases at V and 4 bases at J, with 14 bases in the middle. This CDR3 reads CASSQHVGDYNEKLFF. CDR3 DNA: TGTGCCAGCAGCCAACACGTGGGGGACTATAATGAAAAACTGTTTTTT.

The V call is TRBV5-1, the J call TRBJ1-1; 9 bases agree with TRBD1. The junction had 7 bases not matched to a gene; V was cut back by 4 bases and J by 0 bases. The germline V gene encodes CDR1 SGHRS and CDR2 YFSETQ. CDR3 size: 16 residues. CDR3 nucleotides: TGCGCCAGCAGCACTGGGACAGGGAACATGAACACTGAAGCTTTCTTT. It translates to CASSTGTGNMNTEAFF. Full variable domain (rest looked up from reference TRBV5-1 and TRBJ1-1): KAGVTQTPRYLIKTRGQQVTLSCSPISGHRSVSWYQQTPGQGLQFLFEYFSETQRNKGNFPGRFSGRQFSNSRSEMNVSTLELGDSALYLCASSTGTGNMNTEAFFGQGTRLTVV.